The following is a TCR beta chain sequence with its context. The data are from a study of cytomegalovirus exposure and HLA in healthy donors. The CDR3 is 16 amino acids. With 3 bases removed from V and 4 bases from J, the gap between germline ends came to 18 bases. Germline CDR1 reads LNHDA; CDR2 reads SQIVND (reference sequence). The PCR had 60 Vbeta and 13 Jbeta primers. TCRdb keeps only in-frame clones here, not all; method: immunoSEQ multiplex PCR. Found here are some 200,000 clones, 80% to 90% of them singletons; the top ten hold less than 1.2%. J is TRBJ2-5 and V is TRBV19; D possibly corresponds to TRBD1 (5 bases). The sequenced material came from PBMCs. The source is a woman aged 18-35 years in good health and CMV-seronegative. In DNA, the CDR3 is TGTGCCAGTAGTATTTCTCGTTGGGGTAGGGGAGAGACCCAGTACTTC. Its translation is CASSISRWGRGETQYF.